These 9 T cell receptor beta chains share one sample of origin, sequenced in a study of blood T cells in healthy people across ages. A J-beta primer mix and a sample-barcoded 5' primer were used in a second PCR of about 7 to 12 cycles. Using its own MiXCR run on the 5' RACE reads, TCRdb lists one record per CDR3 protein. The sample lists 710,000 or so distinct CDR3 sequences, 22% occurring once. Sequencing was carried out using blood. All receptors derive from a man aged 65 to 79 in good health.

The chain couples TRBV20-1 to TRBJ1-3; possibly TRBD1 for D (6 bases). Per the germline V gene, CDR1 is DFQATT and CDR2 is SNEGSKA (reference sequence). Trimming pared 1 base from V and 0 bases from J, leaving 22 bases between. CDR3 length: 19 amino acids. CDR3 sequence reads: CSARVPRLDSPSSGNTIYF. CDR3 coding DNA: TGCAGTGCTAGAGTTCCCCGCCTGGACAGCCCGAGCTCTGGAAACACCATATATTTT.

This clonotype was recorded at least ten times. V is TRBV29-1 and J is TRBJ1-1, with D possibly TRBD1 on 5 matching bases. The CDR3 totals 10 residues. Deletions cut 4 bases from V and 7 bases from J, with 7 bases between. CDR1 and CDR2 from the germline V gene are SQVTM and ANQGSEA. For the CDR3, the DNA is TGCAGCGTTGGGGGGGGTGAAGCTTTCTTT. This codes for CSVGGGEAFF.

In its sample, this clonotype was seen a few times. The rearrangement uses TRBV6-5 and TRBJ1-6; perhaps TRBD1 as D (5 bases). CDR1 MNHEY and CDR2 SVGAGI come from the germline V gene. This CDR3 is 15 amino acids long. With 6 bases removed from V and 9 bases from J, the gap between germline ends came to 18 bases. The CDR3 here is CASSLRLGRVSPLHF. In nucleotides, the CDR3 is TGTGCCAGCAGCTTAAGGCTGGGCAGGGTTTCACCCCTCCACTTT.

This clonotype came up a few times. The V call is TRBV18, the J call TRBJ1-1, with D perhaps TRBD1 (5 bases). The germline V and J ends were trimmed by 0 bases and 0 bases, with 8 bases remaining between them. Looked up from germline, CDR1 is KGHSH and CDR2 is LQKENI. This CDR3 has 15 amino acids. The CDR3 reads CASSPPSGMNTEAFF. Written as DNA, the CDR3 is TGTGCCAGCTCACCACCATCAGGGATGAACACTGAAGCTTTCTTT.

This clonotype was seen a handful of times. The chain links TRBV28 to TRBJ1-5; 8 positions agree with TRBD1. Unmatched junction bases numbered 6, after V lost 3 bases and J lost 2 bases. The CDR3 runs to 16 residues. In germline, CDR1 is MDHEN, CDR2 SYDVKM. Here the CDR3 DNA reads TGTGCCAGCAGTTTCCACAGGGGGGTTGGCAATCAGCCCCAGCATTTT. It codes for CASSFHRGVGNQPQHF.

This clonotype was seen a few times. The chain has TRBV29-1 and TRBJ2-1; 7 nucleotides agree with TRBD2. CDR3 length: 13 residues. Germline trimming cut 6 bases from V and 7 bases from J; bases unmatched to any gene: 9. CDR1 is SQVTM, CDR2 ANQGSEA, per germline. The CDR3: CSVKGGRWNEQFF. As DNA, the CDR3 is TGCAGCGTGAAGGGCGGGAGATGGAATGAGCAGTTCTTC.

The CDR3 sequence is CASIDGTGNTIYF. The DNA for the CDR3 is TGTGCCAGCATCGACGGAACTGGAAACACCATATATTTT. This sequence joins TRBV28 and TRBJ1-3; D unclear. The germline gives CDR1 MDHEN, CDR2 SYDVKM. The CDR3 has 13 residues. V was pared by 7 bases and J by 2 bases, with 9 bases between.

The V gene is TRBV6-6, the J gene TRBJ2-2, with D tentatively TRBD2 (6 bases). Germline-derived CDR1 and CDR2 are MNHNY and SVGAGI (reference sequence). This CDR3 contains 15 residues. V was clipped by 2 bases and J by 3 bases, with 10 bases between them. CDR3 sequence: CASSYGGDYTGELFF. The DNA of the CDR3 is TGTGCCAGCAGTTACGGTGGGGACTACACCGGGGAGCTGTTTTTT.

The chain links TRBV7-2 to TRBJ2-2, with 7 bases lining up with TRBD2. The CDR3 totals 16 residues. Germline CDR1 is SGHTA and CDR2 is FQGNSA. J gave up 5 bases and V 5 bases, and 11 bases lay outside the gene matches. CDR3 bases: TGTGCCAGCAGCCTGAGCTTGGGAGGGCCGACCGGGGAGCTGTTTTTT. This codes for CASSLSLGGPTGELFF.